The 14 T cell receptor beta chains reported below all come from one sample, sequenced in a study of cytomegalovirus exposure and HLA in healthy donors. Libraries were prepared by immunoSEQ multiplex PCR; TCRdb keeps only in-frame clonotypes and omits some of them. Of more than 250,000 clones detected, 70% to 90% appear once; the ten largest clones hold around 0.8%. The sequenced material came from PBMCs. The receptors originated from a woman aged 18-29 years in good health and CMV-seronegative.

V and J are TRBV6-1 and TRBJ2-7; 9 bases match TRBD2. Germline CDR1 MNHNS, CDR2 SASEGT. This CDR3 is built from 15 residues. Germline trimming cut 8 bases from V and 3 bases from J; bases unmatched to any gene: 11. CDR3: CASLSGSFGRYEQYF. The CDR3 DNA follows: TGTGCCAGCCTTAGCGGGAGTTTCGGGCGCTACGAGCAGTACTTC.

The chain employs TRBV5-1 and TRBJ2-1, with D unclear. The CDR3 has 13 amino acids. Germline CDR1 is SGHRS and CDR2 is YFSETQ. V was clipped by 2 bases and J by 6 bases, with 9 bases between them. The CDR3 protein is CASSFGSSNEQFF. The CDR3 nucleotides read TGCGCCAGCAGCTTCGGTAGCAGCAATGAGCAGTTCTTC.

The V gene is TRBV30, the J gene TRBJ2-7, with D tentatively TRBD1 (6 bases). There are 14 residues in the CDR3. V was pared by 5 bases and J by 2 bases, with 16 bases between. Germline values: CDR1 GTSNPN, CDR2 SVGIG (reference sequence). The CDR3 sequence is CAWVVYRATYEQYF. The DNA for the CDR3 is TGTGCCTGGGTCGTTTACAGGGCGACCTACGAGCAGTACTTC.

The gene calls are TRBV15 and TRBJ1-5, with D hard to call. Germline assignment: CDR1 LNHNV and CDR2 YYDKDF (reference sequence). Trimming pared 0 bases from V and 1 base from J, leaving 4 bases between. This CDR3 comprises 14 residues. CDR3 sequence reads: CATSRDTSNQPQHF. CDR3 DNA: TGTGCCACCAGCAGAGACACAAGCAATCAGCCCCAGCATTTT.

This chain links TRBV5-8 with TRBJ1-5; D is unresolved. This CDR3 is built from 11 residues. CDR1 SGHTS and CDR2 YDEGEE come from the germline V gene. V lost 2 bases, J lost 7 bases, and 4 bases lay in between. The CDR3 coding sequence is TGTGCCAGCAGCTTCCAACAGCCCCAGCATTTT. It is translated as CASSFQQPQHF.

The chain is built from TRBV7-2 and TRBJ2-7, with 11 bases that match TRBD1. Germline-derived CDR1 and CDR2 are SGHTA and FQGNSA. This CDR3 comprises 15 residues. The J segment lost 7 bases and the V segment lost 4 bases, leaving 9 bases of the junction unmatched. In DNA, the CDR3 is TGTGCCAGCAGCTACCCGGACAGGGGGCGTTCGGAGCAGTACTTC. Amino acid sequence: CASSYPDRGRSEQYF. The variable domain in full, completed from reference TRBV7-2 and TRBJ2-7, reads GAGVSQSPSNKVTEKGKDVELRCDPISGHTALYWYRQSLGQGLEFLIYFQGNSAPDKSGLPSDRFSAERTGGSVSTLTIQRTQQEDSAVYLCASSYPDRGRSEQYFGPGTRLTVT.

The V call is TRBV11-2, the J call TRBJ1-2; 8 bases agree with TRBD1. V shed 6 bases, J shed 7 bases, and the junction held 16 bases outside the gene matches. The CDR3 covers 16 residues. Germline CDR1 and CDR2: SGHAT and FQNNGV. CDR3 residues: CASRGLDRGSFGGYTF. The DNA for the CDR3 is TGTGCCAGCAGGGGTCTTGACAGGGGTAGTTTCGGTGGCTACACCTTC.

V usage is TRBV28 and J usage is TRBJ2-2; D gene uncertain. Germline V gives CDR1 MDHEN, CDR2 SYDVKM. This CDR3 is 14 amino acids long. The V end lost 6 bases, the J end lost 5 bases, and 13 bases lay between the germline ends. The CDR3 DNA reads as TGTGCCAGCAGGCCCTCCCTCGCGACCGGGGAGCTGTTTTTT. Residues: CASRPSLATGELFF.

V and J are TRBV7-8 and TRBJ1-2; no clear D. V was trimmed by 2 bases and J by 2 bases, leaving 21 bases between them. The CDR3 loop spans 18 amino acids. Germline CDR1 and CDR2: SGHVS and FQNEAQ. The CDR3 DNA reads TGTGCCAGCAGCTTATTATCTTCTAACAGCCATAAGAACTATGGCTACACCTTC. Amino acid sequence: CASSLLSSNSHKNYGYTF.

The V and J genes are TRBV5-1 and TRBJ1-1; D uncertain. Germline loops: CDR1 SGHRS, CDR2 YFSETQ. The CDR3 loop spans 14 amino acids. Trimming shortened V by 0 bases and J by 6 bases, and 12 bases separated the two germline ends. The CDR3 here is CASSLGGGRAEAFF. The CDR3 DNA is TGCGCCAGCAGCTTGGGGGGAGGGAGAGCTGAAGCTTTCTTT.

The chain has TRBV29-1 and TRBJ2-4, with D tentatively TRBD2 (5 bases). Germline V CDR1 and CDR2: SQVTM, ANQGSEA. This CDR3 is built from 12 residues. Trimming took off 4 bases at V and 7 bases at J, with 11 bases between the two ends. The CDR3 DNA sequence: TGCAGCGTTGGGCAGGACTGGAACATTCAGTACTTC. This encodes CSVGQDWNIQYF.

The CDR3 protein is CASSYRQGGNGYTF. The CDR3 DNA sequence: TGTGCCAGCAGTTACCGACAGGGTGGGAATGGCTACACCTTC. The chain is built from TRBV6-5 and TRBJ1-2; TRBD1 agrees at 7 bases. This CDR3 is 14 amino acids long. The germline CDR1 and CDR2 sequences are MNHEY and SVGAGI. V shed 2 bases, J shed 6 bases, and the junction held 6 bases outside the gene matches.

This sequence joins TRBV27 and TRBJ2-7; the match to TRBD1 covers 8 bases. This CDR3 comprises 17 residues. Trimming removed 5 bases from V and 1 base from J; junction bases left unmatched: 13. The V gene's germline CDR1 is MNHEY and CDR2 SMNVEV (reference sequence). CDR3 protein: CASSPQMRQGMSYEQYF. CDR3 sequence (DNA): TGTGCCAGCAGTCCCCAAATGAGACAGGGGATGTCCTACGAGCAGTACTTC.

The chain joins TRBV18 to TRBJ1-2; D unclear. Deletions cut 6 bases from V and 0 bases from J, with 14 bases between. The CDR3 spans 15 residues. The germline CDR1 and CDR2 sequences are KGHSH and LQKENI. CDR3 residues: CASSPDIMPNYGYTF. DNA for the CDR3: TGTGCCAGCTCTCCAGACATCATGCCTAACTATGGCTACACCTTC.